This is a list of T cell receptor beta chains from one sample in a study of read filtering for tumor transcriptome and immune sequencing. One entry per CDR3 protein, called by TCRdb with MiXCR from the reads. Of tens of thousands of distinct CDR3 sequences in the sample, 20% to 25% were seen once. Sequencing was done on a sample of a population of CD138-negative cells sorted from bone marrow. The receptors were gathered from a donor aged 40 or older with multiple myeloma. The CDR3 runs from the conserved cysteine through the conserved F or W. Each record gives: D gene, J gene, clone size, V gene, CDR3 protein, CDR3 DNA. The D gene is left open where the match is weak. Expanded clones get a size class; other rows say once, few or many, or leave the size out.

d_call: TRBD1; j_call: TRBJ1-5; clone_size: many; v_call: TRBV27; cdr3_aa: CASGTGSQPQHF; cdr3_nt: TGTGCCAGCGGGACAGGGTCCCAGCCCCAGCATTTT
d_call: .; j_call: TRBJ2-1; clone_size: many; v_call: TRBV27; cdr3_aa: CASSSPIVQGYNEQFF; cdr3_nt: TGTGCCAGCAGTTCCCCCATAGTACAGGGATACAATGAGCAGTTCTTC
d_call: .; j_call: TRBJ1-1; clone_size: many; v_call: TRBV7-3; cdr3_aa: CASSEKQGWNTEAFF; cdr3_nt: TGTGCCAGCAGCGAAAAACAGGGCTGGAACACTGAAGCTTTCTTT
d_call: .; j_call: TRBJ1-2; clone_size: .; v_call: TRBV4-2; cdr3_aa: CASSQATTGSNYGYTF; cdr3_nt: TGTGCCAGCAGCCAAGCGACCACAGGGTCTAACTATGGCTACACCTTC
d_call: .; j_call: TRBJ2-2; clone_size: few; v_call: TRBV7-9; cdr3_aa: CASSLVPLITGELFF; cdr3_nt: TGTGCCAGCAGCTTAGTGCCCCTCATCACCGGGGAGCTGTTTTTT
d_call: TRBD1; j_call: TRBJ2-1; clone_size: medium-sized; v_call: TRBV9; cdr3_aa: CASSEIGQGSNEQFF; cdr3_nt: TGTGCCAGCAGCGAAATAGGACAGGGATCCAATGAGCAGTTCTTC
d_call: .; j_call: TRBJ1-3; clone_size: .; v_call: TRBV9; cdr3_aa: CASSVEAYSGNTIYF; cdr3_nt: TGTGCCAGCAGCGTAGAGGCGTACTCTGGAAACACCATATATTTT
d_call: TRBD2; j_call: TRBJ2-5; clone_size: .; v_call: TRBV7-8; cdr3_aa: CASSLFNRGLAGETQYF; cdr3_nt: TGTGCCAGCAGCCTTTTCAACCGGGGGCTAGCGGGGGAGACCCAGTACTTC
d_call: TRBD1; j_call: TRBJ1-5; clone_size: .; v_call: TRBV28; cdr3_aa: CASNRGDRGHQPQHF; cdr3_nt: TGTGCCAGCAACCGGGGAGACAGGGGGCACCAGCCCCAGCATTTT
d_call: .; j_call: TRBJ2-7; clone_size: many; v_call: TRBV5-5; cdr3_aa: CASSLIDGYEQYF; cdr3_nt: TGTGCCAGCAGCTTAATTGACGGCTACGAGCAGTACTTC
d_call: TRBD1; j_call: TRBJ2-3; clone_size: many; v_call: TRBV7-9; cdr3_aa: CASSGNTGDRGSTDTQYF; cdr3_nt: TGTGCCAGCAGCGGGAATACAGGGGATCGTGGTAGCACAGATACGCAGTATTTT
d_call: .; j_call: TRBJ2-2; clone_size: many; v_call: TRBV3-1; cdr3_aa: CASSQAGLKRTGELFF; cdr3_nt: TGTGCCAGCAGCCAAGCGGGGCTTAAACGCACCGGGGAGCTGTTTTTT
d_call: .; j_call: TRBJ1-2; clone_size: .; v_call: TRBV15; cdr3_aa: CATSPSGPYGYTF; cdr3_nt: TGTGCCACCAGCCCATCCGGTCCATATGGCTACACCTTC
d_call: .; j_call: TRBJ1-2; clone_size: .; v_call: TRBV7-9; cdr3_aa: CASSLGQEPIYGYTF; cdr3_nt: TGTGCCAGCAGCTTAGGACAGGAACCTATCTATGGCTACACCTTC
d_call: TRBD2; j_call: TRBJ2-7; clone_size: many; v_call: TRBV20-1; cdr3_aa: CSARVPSFGGGEQYF; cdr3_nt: TGCAGTGCTAGAGTGCCGTCATTCGGGGGGGGCGAGCAGTACTTC
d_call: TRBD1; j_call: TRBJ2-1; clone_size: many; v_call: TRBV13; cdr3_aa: CASSEHRGSYNEQFF; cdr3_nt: TGTGCCAGCAGCGAACACAGGGGCTCCTACAATGAGCAGTTCTTC
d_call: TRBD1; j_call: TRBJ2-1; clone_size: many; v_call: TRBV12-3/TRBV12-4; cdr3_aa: CASSKYRGSYNEQFF; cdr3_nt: TGTGCCAGCAGTAAATACAGGGGATCCTACAATGAGCAGTTCTTC
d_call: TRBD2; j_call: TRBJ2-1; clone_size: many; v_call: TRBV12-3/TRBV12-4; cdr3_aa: CASSRAGGSTYNEQFF; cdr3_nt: TGTGCCAGCAGTAGGGCGGGAGGGAGTACCTACAATGAGCAGTTCTTC
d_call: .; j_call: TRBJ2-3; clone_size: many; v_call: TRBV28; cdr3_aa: CASRGTDTQYF; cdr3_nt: TGTGCCAGCAGGGGCACAGATACGCAGTATTTT
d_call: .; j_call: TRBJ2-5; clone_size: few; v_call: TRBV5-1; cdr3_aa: CASRMESGMQETQYF; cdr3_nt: TGCGCCAGCAGGATGGAGTCAGGGATGCAAGAGACCCAGTACTTC
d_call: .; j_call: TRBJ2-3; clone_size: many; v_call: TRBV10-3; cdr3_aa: CAISERGSTDTQYF; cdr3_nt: TGTGCCATCAGTGAGAGAGGCAGCACAGATACGCAGTATTTT
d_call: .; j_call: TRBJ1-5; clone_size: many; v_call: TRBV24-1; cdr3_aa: CATSDHRDKNQPQHF; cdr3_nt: TGTGCCACCAGTGACCACCGGGACAAGAATCAGCCCCAGCATTTT
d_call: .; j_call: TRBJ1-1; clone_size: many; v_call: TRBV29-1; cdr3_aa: CSVEAWTEMNTEAFF; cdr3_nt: TGCAGCGTTGAAGCCTGGACAGAGATGAACACTGAAGCTTTCTTT
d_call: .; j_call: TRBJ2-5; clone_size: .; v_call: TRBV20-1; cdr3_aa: CSARRAGFGETQYF; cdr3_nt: TGCAGTGCTAGACGGGCAGGGTTTGGAGAGACCCAGTACTTC
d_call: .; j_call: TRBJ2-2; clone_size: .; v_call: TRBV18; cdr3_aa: CASSPNRDNTGELFF; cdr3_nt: TGTGCCAGCTCACCGAACAGGGATAACACCGGGGAGCTGTTTTTT
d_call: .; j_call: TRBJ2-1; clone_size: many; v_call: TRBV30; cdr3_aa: CAWSGLDFLNEQFF; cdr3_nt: TGTGCCTGGAGTGGGCTAGACTTCCTGAATGAGCAGTTCTTC
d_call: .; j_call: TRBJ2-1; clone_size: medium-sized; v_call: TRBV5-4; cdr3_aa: CASSFRGGQRNEQFF; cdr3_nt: TGTGCCAGCAGCTTTCGCGGGGGACAGAGGAATGAGCAGTTCTTC
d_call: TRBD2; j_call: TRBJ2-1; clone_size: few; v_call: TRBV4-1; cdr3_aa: CASSQDSAGVTPQFF; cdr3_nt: TGCGCCAGCAGCCAAGATAGTGCGGGGGTCACCCCGCAGTTCTTC
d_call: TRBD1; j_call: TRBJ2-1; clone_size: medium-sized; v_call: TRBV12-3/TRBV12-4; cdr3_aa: CASRHDRGGGVEQFF; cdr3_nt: TGTGCCAGCAGACACGACAGGGGCGGTGGGGTTGAGCAGTTCTTC
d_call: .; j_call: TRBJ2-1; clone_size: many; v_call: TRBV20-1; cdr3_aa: CSARAVLVSDEQFF; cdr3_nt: TGCAGTGCTAGAGCGGTTTTAGTCTCGGATGAGCAGTTCTTC
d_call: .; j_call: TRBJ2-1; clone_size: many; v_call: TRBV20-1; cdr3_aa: CSAPDAGATHSYNEQFF; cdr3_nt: TGCAGTGCTCCAGATGCCGGTGCTACCCACTCCTACAATGAGCAGTTCTTC
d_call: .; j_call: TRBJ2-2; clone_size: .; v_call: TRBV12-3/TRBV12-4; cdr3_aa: CASSPERGNTGELFF; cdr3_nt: TGTGCCAGCAGTCCGGAGAGGGGAAACACCGGGGAGCTGTTTTTT
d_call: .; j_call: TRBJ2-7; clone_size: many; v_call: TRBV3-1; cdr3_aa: CASSQVGYEQYF; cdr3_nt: TGTGCCAGCAGCCAAGTAGGGTACGAGCAGTACTTC
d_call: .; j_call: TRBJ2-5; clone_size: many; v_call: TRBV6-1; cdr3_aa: CASSAGNEQETQYF; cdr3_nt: TGTGCCAGCAGTGCCGGGAACGAACAAGAGACCCAGTACTTC
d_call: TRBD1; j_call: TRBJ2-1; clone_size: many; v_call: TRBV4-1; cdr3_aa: CASRPGQGSNNEQFF; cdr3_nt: TGCGCCAGCAGACCCGGACAGGGAAGCAACAATGAGCAGTTCTTC
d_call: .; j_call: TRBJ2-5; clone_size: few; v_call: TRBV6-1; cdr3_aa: CASSWEDQETQYF; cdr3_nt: TGTGCCAGCAGTTGGGAGGACCAAGAGACCCAGTACTTC
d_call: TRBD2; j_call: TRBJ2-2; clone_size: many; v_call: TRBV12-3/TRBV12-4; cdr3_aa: CASTTTGLAVAGELFF; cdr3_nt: TGTGCCAGCACCACCACGGGACTAGCGGTGGCCGGGGAGCTGTTTTTT
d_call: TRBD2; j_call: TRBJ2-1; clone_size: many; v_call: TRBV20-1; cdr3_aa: CSARRRENTYNEQFF; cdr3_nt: TGCAGTGCCAGAAGGCGGGAGAACACCTACAATGAGCAGTTCTTC
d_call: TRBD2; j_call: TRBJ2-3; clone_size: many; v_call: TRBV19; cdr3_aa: CASSLPLGGSADTQYF; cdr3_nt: TGTGCCAGTAGTTTGCCTTTGGGCGGGAGCGCAGATACGCAGTATTTT
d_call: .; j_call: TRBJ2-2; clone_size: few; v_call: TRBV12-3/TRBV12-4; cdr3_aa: CASSLPAGSGELFF; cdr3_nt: TGTGCCAGCAGCCTTCCGGCAGGGTCCGGGGAGCTGTTTTTT
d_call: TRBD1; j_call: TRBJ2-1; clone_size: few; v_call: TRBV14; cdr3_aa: CASADRRYNEQFF; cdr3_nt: TGTGCCAGCGCGGACAGGCGTTACAATGAGCAGTTCTTC
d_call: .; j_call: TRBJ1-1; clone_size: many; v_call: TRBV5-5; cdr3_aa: CASSLEGGAEAFF; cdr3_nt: TGTGCCAGCAGCTTGGAGGGAGGAGCTGAAGCTTTCTTT
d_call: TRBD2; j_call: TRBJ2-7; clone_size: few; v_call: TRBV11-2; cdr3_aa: CASRAGLLRGQYF; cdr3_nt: TGTGCCAGCAGGGCGGGACTACTACGAGGGCAGTACTTC
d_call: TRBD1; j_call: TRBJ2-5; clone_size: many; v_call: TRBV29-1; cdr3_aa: CSVSTGEETQYF; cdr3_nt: TGCAGCGTTTCAACAGGGGAGGAGACCCAGTACTTC
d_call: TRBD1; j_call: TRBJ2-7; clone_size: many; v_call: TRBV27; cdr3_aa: CASSLGQGVSYEQYF; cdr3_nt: TGTGCCAGCAGTCTAGGACAGGGGGTATCCTACGAGCAGTACTTC
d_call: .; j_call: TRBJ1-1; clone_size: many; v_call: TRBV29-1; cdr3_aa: CSVTRQQNTEAFF; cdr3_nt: TGCAGCGTCACGAGACAGCAAAACACTGAAGCTTTCTTT
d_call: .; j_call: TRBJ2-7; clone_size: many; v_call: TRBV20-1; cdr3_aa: CSARDFQGTSYEQYF; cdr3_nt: TGCAGTGCTAGAGATTTTCAGGGTACCTCCTACGAGCAGTACTTC
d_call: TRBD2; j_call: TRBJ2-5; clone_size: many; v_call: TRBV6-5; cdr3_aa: CASRSTSGQETQYF; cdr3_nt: TGTGCCAGCAGGTCGACTAGCGGGCAAGAGACCCAGTACTTC
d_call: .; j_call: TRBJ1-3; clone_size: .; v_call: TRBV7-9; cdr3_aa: CASPFMASGNTIYF; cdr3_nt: TGTGCCAGCCCCTTTATGGCCTCTGGAAACACCATATATTTT
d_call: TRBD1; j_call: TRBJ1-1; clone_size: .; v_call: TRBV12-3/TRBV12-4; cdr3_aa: CASGSLRQGKAFF; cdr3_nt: TGTGCTAGTGGTTCGTTAAGACAGGGAAAAGCTTTCTTT
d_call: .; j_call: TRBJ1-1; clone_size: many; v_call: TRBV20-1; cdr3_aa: CSARGLTLLSNTEAFF; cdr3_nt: TGCAGTGCTAGAGGTTTAACCCTCCTCTCGAACACTGAAGCTTTCTTT
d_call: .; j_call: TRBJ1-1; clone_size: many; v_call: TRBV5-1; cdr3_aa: CASQGNRNTEAFF; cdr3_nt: TGCGCCAGCCAGGGGAACCGAAACACTGAAGCTTTCTTT
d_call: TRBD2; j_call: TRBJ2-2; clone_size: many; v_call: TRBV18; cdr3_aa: CASSRLAGQNTGELFF; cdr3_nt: TGTGCCAGCTCTCGACTAGCGGGGCAGAACACCGGGGAGCTGTTTTTT
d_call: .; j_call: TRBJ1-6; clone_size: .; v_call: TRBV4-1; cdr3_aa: CASSTGALVSLHF; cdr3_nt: TGCGCCAGCAGCACCGGGGCTCTAGTTTCCCTCCACTTT